This T cell receptor beta chain was found in a study of cytomegalovirus exposure and HLA in healthy donors. The PCR used 60 Vbeta and 13 Jbeta primers. The method was immunoSEQ multiplex PCR; TCRdb's version includes in-frame clones alone and lacks a portion of them. The data contain about 170,000 clones, almost 75% of them seen just once; the ten biggest clones take up approximately 5.6%. J gave up 0 bases and V 5 bases, and 2 bases lay outside the gene matches. This CDR3 has 14 residues. CDR1 is SGHTA and CDR2 is FQGNSA in the germline V gene. The rearrangement uses TRBV7-2 and TRBJ1-1, with 8 bases lining up with TRBD1. The specimen was PBMCs. This TCR came from a young woman in good health and CMV-seropositive. CDR3 coding DNA: TGTGCCAGCAGCCCAGGGGGCTTGAACACTGAAGCTTTCTTT. Amino acids: CASSPGGLNTEAFF.